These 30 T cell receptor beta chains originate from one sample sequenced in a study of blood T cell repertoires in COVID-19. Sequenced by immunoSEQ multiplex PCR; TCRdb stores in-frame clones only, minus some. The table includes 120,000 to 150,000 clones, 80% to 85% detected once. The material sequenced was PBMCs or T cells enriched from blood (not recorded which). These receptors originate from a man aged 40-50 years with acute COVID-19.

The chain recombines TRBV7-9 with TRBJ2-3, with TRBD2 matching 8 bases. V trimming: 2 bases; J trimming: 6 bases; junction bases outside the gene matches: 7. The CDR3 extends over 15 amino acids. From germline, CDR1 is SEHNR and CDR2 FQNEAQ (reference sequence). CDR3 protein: CASSLLAGGQDTQYF. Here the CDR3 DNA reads TGTGCCAGCAGCTTACTCGCGGGGGGCCAGGATACGCAGTATTTT.

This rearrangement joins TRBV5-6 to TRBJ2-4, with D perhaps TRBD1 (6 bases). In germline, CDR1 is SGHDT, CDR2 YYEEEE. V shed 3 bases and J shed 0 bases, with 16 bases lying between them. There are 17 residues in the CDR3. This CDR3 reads CASSSVGTLQAKNIQYF. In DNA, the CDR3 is TGTGCCAGCAGCTCCGTCGGGACACTTCAAGCCAAAAACATTCAGTACTTC.

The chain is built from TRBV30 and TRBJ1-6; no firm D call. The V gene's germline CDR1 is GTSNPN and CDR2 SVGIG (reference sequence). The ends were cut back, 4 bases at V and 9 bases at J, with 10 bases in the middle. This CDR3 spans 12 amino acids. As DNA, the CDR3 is TGTGCCTGGAAGACATTCGTTTCACCCCTCCACTTT. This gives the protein CAWKTFVSPLHF.

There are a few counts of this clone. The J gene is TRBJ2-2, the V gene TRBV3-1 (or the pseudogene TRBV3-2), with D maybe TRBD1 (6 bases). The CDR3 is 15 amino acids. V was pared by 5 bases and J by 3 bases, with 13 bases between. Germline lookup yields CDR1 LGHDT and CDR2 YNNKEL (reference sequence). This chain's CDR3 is CASSTGHSYTGELFF. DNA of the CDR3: TGTGCCAGCAGCACGGGACATTCCTACACCGGGGAGCTGTTTTTT.

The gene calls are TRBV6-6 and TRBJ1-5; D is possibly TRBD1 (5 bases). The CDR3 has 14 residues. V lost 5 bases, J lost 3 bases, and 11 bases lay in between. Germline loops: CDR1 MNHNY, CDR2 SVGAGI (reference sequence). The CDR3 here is CASSPSGDNQPQHF. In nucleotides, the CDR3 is TGTGCCAGCAGTCCCTCGGGGGACAATCAGCCCCAGCATTTT.

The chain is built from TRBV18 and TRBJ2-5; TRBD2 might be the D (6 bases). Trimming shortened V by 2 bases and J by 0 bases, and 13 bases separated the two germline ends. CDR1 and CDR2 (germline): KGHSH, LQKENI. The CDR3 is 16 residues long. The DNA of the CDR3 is TGTGCCAGCTCACCATCCTGGGGGGAGTACCAAGAGACCCAGTACTTC. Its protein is CASSPSWGEYQETQYF.

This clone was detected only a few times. CDR3 residues: CASSSPHSGENIQYF. CDR3 DNA sequence: TGTGCCAGCAGTTCCCCCCACAGCGGAGAAAACATTCAGTACTTC. The chain has TRBV27 and TRBJ2-4, with D tentatively TRBD2 (5 bases). This CDR3 has 15 amino acids. V was pared by 4 bases and J by 5 bases, with 15 bases between. Germline CDR1 MNHEY, CDR2 SMNVEV (reference sequence).

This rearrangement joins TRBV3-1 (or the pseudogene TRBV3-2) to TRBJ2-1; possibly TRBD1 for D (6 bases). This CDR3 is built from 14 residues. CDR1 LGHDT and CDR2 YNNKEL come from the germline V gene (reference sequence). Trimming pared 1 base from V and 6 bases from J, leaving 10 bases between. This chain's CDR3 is CASSQVLGGNEQFF. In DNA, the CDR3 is TGTGCCAGCAGCCAAGTGCTAGGGGGCAATGAGCAGTTCTTC.

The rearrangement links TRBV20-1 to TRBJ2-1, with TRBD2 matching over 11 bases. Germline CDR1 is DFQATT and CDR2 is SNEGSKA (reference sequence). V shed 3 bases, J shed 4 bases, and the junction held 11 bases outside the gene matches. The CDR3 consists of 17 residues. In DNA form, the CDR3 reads TGCAGTGCTAGTTTGCTAGCGGGGGGACAATCATACAATGAGCAGTTCTTC. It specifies CSASLLAGGQSYNEQFF.

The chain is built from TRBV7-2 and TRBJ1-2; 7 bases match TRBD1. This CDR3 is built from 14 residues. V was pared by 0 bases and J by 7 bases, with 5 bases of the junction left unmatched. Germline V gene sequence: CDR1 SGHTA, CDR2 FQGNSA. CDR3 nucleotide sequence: TGTGCCAGCAGCTTAGCAGGGGGCGAATCTGGCTACACCTTC. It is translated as CASSLAGGESGYTF.

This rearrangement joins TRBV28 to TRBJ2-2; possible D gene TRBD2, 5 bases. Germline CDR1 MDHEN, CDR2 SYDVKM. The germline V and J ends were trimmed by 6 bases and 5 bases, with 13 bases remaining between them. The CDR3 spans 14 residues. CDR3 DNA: TGTGCCAGCAGCGAGGGTGGGCATACCGGGGAGCTGTTTTTT. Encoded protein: CASSEGGHTGELFF.

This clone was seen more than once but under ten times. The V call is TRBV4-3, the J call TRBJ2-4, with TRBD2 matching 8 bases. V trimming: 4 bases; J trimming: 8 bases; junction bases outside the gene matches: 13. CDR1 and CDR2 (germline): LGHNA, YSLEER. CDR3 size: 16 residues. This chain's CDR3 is CASSRDHGGGADIQYF. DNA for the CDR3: TGCGCCAGCAGCCGCGACCACGGGGGGGGCGCGGACATTCAGTACTTC.

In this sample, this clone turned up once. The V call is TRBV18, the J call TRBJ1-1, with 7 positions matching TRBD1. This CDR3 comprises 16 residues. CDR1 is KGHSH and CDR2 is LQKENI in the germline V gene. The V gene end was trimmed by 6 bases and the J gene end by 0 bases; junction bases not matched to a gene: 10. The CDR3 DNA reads TGTGCCAGCTCCCCCGAGGCAGGGGGATTGAACACTGAAGCTTTCTTT. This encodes CASSPEAGGLNTEAFF.

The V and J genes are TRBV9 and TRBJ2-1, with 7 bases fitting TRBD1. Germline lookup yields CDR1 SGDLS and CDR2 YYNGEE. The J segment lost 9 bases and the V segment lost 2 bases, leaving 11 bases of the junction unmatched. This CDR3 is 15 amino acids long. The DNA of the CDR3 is TGTGCCAGCAGCGTCCTCGGACAGGTCCGGGGTGAGCAGTTCTTC. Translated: CASSVLGQVRGEQFF.

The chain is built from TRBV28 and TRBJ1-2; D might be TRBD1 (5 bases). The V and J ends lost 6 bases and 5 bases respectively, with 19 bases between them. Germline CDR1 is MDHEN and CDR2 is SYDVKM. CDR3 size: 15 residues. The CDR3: CASRIRGPRGYGYTF. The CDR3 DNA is TGTGCCAGCAGAATCAGAGGGCCCCGGGGGTATGGCTACACCTTC.

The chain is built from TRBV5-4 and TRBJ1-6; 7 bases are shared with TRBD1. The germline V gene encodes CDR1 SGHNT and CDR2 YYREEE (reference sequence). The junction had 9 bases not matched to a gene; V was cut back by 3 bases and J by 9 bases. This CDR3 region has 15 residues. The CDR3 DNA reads TGTGCCAGCAGCTCGGGACAGCCATTGGGTTCACCCCTCCACTTT. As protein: CASSSGQPLGSPLHF.

The CDR3 region has the DNA TGCGCCAGCAGTGAGTCTAGCGGACCCTACAATGAGCAGTTCTTC. Protein product: CASSESSGPYNEQFF. V and J are TRBV10-2 and TRBJ2-1; tentatively, D is TRBD2 (6 bases). V lost 0 bases to trimming and J lost 2 bases, with 8 bases between them. There are 15 residues in the CDR3. From germline, CDR1 is WSHSY and CDR2 SAAADI.

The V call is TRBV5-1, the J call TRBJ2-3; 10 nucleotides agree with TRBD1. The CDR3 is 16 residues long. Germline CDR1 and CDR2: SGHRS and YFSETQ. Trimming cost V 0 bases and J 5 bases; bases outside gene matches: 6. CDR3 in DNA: TGCGCCAGCAGCTTGGAAAGACAGGGGGCTGAAGATACGCAGTATTTT. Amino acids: CASSLERQGAEDTQYF.

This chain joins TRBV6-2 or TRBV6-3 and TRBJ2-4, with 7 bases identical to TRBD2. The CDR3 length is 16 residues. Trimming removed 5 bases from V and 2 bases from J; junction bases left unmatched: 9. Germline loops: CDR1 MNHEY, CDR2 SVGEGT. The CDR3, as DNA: TGTGCCAGCAGTCCATGGAGCGGGGAGTCCAAAAACATTCAGTACTTC. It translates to CASSPWSGESKNIQYF.

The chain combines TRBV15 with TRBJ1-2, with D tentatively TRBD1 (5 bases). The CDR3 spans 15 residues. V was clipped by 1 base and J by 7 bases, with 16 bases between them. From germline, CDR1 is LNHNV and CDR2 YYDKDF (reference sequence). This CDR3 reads CATSRVRQGGAGYTF. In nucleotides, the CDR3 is TGTGCCACCAGCAGAGTCAGGCAGGGTGGGGCTGGCTACACCTTC.

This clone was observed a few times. The CDR3 coding sequence is TGTGCCAGCAGCTGGGGGAGGGCCGCTGAAGCTTTCTTT. As protein: CASSWGRAAEAFF. V is TRBV11-2 and J is TRBJ1-1; D may be TRBD1 (5 bases). Germline CDR1 SGHAT, CDR2 FQNNGV. CDR3 length: 13 residues. V was shortened by 4 bases and J by 6 bases, with 12 bases between the two germline ends.

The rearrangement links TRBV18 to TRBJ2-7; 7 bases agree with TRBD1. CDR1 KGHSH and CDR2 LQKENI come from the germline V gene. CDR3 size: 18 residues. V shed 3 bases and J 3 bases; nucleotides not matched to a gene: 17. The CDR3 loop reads CASSPSSLTGNGFYEQYF. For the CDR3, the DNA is TGTGCCAGCTCACCTTCCAGTCTGACAGGGAACGGTTTCTACGAGCAGTACTTC.

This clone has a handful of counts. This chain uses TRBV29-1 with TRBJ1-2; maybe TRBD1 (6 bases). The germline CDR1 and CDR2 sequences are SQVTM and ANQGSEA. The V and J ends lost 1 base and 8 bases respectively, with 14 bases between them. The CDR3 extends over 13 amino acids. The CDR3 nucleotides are TGCAGCGTTGAAGCGGTACAGGGAAGGGGCTACACCTTC. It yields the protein CSVEAVQGRGYTF. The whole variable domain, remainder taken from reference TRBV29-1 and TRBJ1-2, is SAVISQKPSRDICQRGTSLTIQCQVDSQVTMMFWYRQQPGQSLTLIATANQGSEATYESGFVIDKFPISRPNLTFSTLTVSNMSPEDSSIYLCSVEAVQGRGYTFGSGTRLTVV.

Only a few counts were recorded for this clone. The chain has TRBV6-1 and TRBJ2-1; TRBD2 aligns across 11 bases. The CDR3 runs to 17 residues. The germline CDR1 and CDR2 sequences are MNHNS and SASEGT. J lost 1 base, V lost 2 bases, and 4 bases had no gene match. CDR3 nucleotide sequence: TGTGCCAGCAGTGAATCCGGGACTAGCGGTTCCTACAATGAGCAGTTCTTC. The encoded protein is CASSESGTSGSYNEQFF.

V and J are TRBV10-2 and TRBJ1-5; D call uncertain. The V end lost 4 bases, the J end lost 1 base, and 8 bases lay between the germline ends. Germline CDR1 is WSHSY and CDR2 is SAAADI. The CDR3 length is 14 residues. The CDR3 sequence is CASSATTSNQPQHF. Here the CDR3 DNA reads TGCGCCAGCAGTGCAACCACAAGCAATCAGCCCCAGCATTTT.

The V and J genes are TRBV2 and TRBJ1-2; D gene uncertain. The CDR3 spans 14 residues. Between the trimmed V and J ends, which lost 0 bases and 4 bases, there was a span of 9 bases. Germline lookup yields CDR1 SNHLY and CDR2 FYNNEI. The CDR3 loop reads CASSEAGPIYGYTF. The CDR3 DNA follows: TGTGCCAGCAGTGAAGCTGGGCCCATCTATGGCTACACCTTC.

The CDR3 sequence is CASSVAGGGEQYF. The CDR3, as DNA: TGTGCCAGCAGCGTAGCCGGGGGGGGAGAGCAGTACTTC. This chain joins TRBV9 and TRBJ2-7; the match to TRBD2 covers 8 bases. V trimming: 0 bases; J trimming: 7 bases; junction bases outside the gene matches: 3. Germline loops: CDR1 SGDLS, CDR2 YYNGEE. The CDR3 consists of 13 residues.

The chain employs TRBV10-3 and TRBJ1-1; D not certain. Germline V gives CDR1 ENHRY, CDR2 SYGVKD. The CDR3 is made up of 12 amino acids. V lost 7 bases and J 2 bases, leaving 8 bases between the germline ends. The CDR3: CAIIGENTEAFF. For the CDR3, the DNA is TGTGCCATCATCGGAGAAAACACTGAAGCTTTCTTT.

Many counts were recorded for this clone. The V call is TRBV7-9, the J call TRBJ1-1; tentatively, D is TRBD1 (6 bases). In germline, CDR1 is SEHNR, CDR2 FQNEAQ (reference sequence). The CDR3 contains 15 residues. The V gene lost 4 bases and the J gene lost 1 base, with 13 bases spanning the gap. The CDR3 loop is CASSYYRDSNTEAFF. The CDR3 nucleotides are TGTGCCAGCAGCTACTACAGGGATTCGAACACTGAAGCTTTCTTT.

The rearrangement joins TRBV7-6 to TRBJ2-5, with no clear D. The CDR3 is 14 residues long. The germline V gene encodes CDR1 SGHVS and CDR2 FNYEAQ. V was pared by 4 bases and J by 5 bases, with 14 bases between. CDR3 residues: CASSSPGVSETQYF. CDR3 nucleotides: TGTGCCAGCAGCTCTCCCGGAGTTTCGGAGACCCAGTACTTC.